Presented here are 20 T cell receptor beta chains from one specimen sequenced in a study of blood T cells in healthy people across ages. Combining a sample-barcoded 5' primer with a J-beta primer mix, a second PCR ran for roughly 7 to 12 cycles. TCRdb itself ran the 5' RACE reads through MiXCR, one entry per CDR3 protein. The sample shows approximately 2,000,000 distinct CDR3 sequences, 35% to 50% of them seen only once. Sequenced sample: blood. These receptors all come from a human donor in good health.

V is TRBV6-5 and J is TRBJ2-3, with D perhaps TRBD1 (6 bases). The CDR3 is 15 amino acids. CDR1 and CDR2 (germline): MNHEY, SVGAGI. V was cut by 8 bases and J by 2 bases, with 17 bases left in between. This chain's CDR3 is CASGIQQGSTDTQYF. CDR3 nucleotides: TGTGCCAGCGGGATACAACAGGGATCCACAGATACGCAGTATTTT.

Ten or more counts support this clonotype. The rearrangement joins TRBV9 to TRBJ2-7, with 11 bases matching TRBD2. Germline assignment: CDR1 SGDLS and CDR2 YYNGEE. V lost 3 bases to trimming and J lost 0 bases; unmatched junction nucleotides: 5. The length of the CDR3 is 16 residues. Written as DNA, the CDR3 is TGTGCCAGCAGCGGAACCGGGACTAGCGGCTCCTACGAGCAGTACTTC. This gives the protein CASSGTGTSGSYEQYF.

J is TRBJ2-7 and V is TRBV20-1; possibly TRBD2 for D (5 bases). Trimming took 2 bases from V and 4 from J, leaving 15 bases between them. The CDR3 totals 14 residues. Germline V CDR1 and CDR2: DFQATT, SNEGSKA (reference sequence). CDR3 loop: CSARSPRGSYEQYF. Here the CDR3 DNA reads TGCAGTGCTAGAAGTCCTCGAGGGTCTTACGAGCAGTACTTC.

This clonotype was counted only a few times. The rearrangement joins TRBV5-6 to TRBJ1-4; D is unclear. The germline gives CDR1 SGHDT, CDR2 YYEEEE. V gave up 7 bases and J gave up 0 bases, with 10 bases separating them. The length of the CDR3 is 14 residues. CDR3: CASSATPTNEKLFF. In DNA, the CDR3 is TGTGCCAGCTCCGCGACTCCAACTAATGAAAAACTGTTTTTT. The whole variable domain, remainder taken from reference TRBV5-6 and TRBJ1-4, is DAGVTQSPTHLIKTRGQQVTLRCSPKSGHDTVSWYQQALGQGPQFIFQYYEEEERQRGNFPDRFSGHQFPNYSSELNVNALLLGDSALYLCASSATPTNEKLFFGSGTQLSVL.

Only a few counts were recorded for this clonotype. The chain uses TRBV13 and TRBJ2-7, with D maybe TRBD1 (6 bases). CDR1 is PRHDT and CDR2 is FYEKMQ in the germline V gene (reference sequence). This CDR3 comprises 15 residues. The V and J ends lost 2 bases and 2 bases respectively, with 13 bases between them. The CDR3 protein is CASSLKEAGAYEQYF. In DNA form, the CDR3 reads TGTGCCAGCAGCTTAAAAGAGGCAGGGGCCTACGAGCAGTACTTC. Full variable domain (rest looked up from reference TRBV13 and TRBJ2-7): AAGVIQSPRHLIKEKRETATLKCYPIPRHDTVYWYQQGPGQDPQFLISFYEKMQSDKGSIPDRFSAQQFSDYHSELNMSSLELGDSALYFCASSLKEAGAYEQYFGPGTRLTVT.

This chain links TRBV20-1 with TRBJ2-5, with TRBD2 as a possible D gene (6 bases). Germline V gene sequence: CDR1 DFQATT, CDR2 SNEGSKA (reference sequence). V lost 6 bases and J 4 bases, leaving 15 bases between the germline ends. This CDR3 has 13 residues. The CDR3 region has the DNA TGCAGTGCCAAGGACTACCTAGGAGAGACCCAGTACTTC. Its translation: CSAKDYLGETQYF.

This chain uses TRBV6-1 with TRBJ1-5, with D possibly being TRBD1 (6 bases). CDR3 size: 16 residues. The V gene lost 1 base and the J gene lost 3 bases, with 13 bases spanning the gap. Germline lookup yields CDR1 MNHNS and CDR2 SASEGT. The CDR3 DNA is TGTGCCAGCAGTGAAGGAAGTGGGACACACAATCAGCCCCAGCATTTT. Its protein product is CASSEGSGTHNQPQHF.

The gene calls are TRBV3-1 and TRBJ1-2; TRBD1 aligns across 7 bases. In germline, CDR1 is LGHDT, CDR2 YNNKEL (reference sequence). V was clipped by 1 base and J by 8 bases; unmatched bases: 10. This CDR3 is 15 amino acids long. CDR3 sequence reads: CASSQGARTGDGYTF. CDR3 nucleotides: TGTGCCAGCAGCCAAGGGGCAAGGACAGGCGACGGCTACACCTTC.

This chain joins TRBV7-2 and TRBJ2-7, with D perhaps TRBD2 (5 bases). The V and J ends lost 5 bases and 2 bases respectively, with 13 bases between them. Germline CDR1 SGHTA, CDR2 FQGNSA. The CDR3 runs to 14 residues. The CDR3 sequence: CASSQQTGTYEQYF. DNA for the CDR3: TGTGCCAGCAGCCAACAGACGGGGACCTACGAGCAGTACTTC.

The chain combines TRBV3-1 with TRBJ2-5, with TRBD1 identical over 9 bases. The DNA matches TRBJ2-7 better at its end, which makes the J call doubtful. From germline, CDR1 is LGHDT and CDR2 YNNKEL (reference sequence). The CDR3 consists of 15 residues. The chain's CDR3 is CASSLTGTGNHEQYF. As DNA, the CDR3 is TGTGCCAGCAGCCTAACCGGGACAGGGAACCACGAGCAGTACTTC.

A few counts support this clonotype. The gene calls are TRBV12-3 or TRBV12-4 and TRBJ2-7, with D possibly matching TRBD1 (6 bases). The V gene lost 3 bases and the J gene lost 2 bases, with 11 bases spanning the gap. The CDR3 loop spans 14 amino acids. The CDR3 DNA reads as TGTGCCAGCAGTTTTGAGGGGGACGCCTACGAGCAGTACTTC. Translating gives CASSFEGDAYEQYF.

V is TRBV20-1 and J is TRBJ1-1; D uncertain. This CDR3 is 13 amino acids long. V was clipped by 6 bases and J by 0 bases, with 11 bases between them. Germline V lookup: CDR1 DFQATT, CDR2 SNEGSKA (reference sequence). CDR3 protein: CSASTDMNTEAFF. CDR3 in DNA: TGCAGTGCCTCGACGGATATGAACACTGAAGCTTTCTTT.

The chain recombines TRBV6-2 or TRBV6-3 with TRBJ1-2; D not resolved. This CDR3 is built from 13 residues. V lost 2 bases and J lost 6, with 10 bases in between. Per the germline V gene, CDR1 is MNHEY and CDR2 is SVGEGT. CDR3: CASSYPYFNGYTF. As DNA, the CDR3 is TGTGCCAGCAGTTACCCTTATTTTAATGGCTACACCTTC.

The sample holds a few counts of this clonotype. The chain combines TRBV29-1 with TRBJ1-2, with TRBD1 as a possible D gene (5 bases). The V end lost 4 bases, the J end lost 7 bases, and 16 bases lay between the germline ends. The CDR3 has 13 amino acids. CDR1 and CDR2 (germline): SQVTM, ANQGSEA. In DNA form, the CDR3 reads TGCAGCGTTGTTCGGCCGGGGCATTCTGGCTACACCTTC. Protein product: CSVVRPGHSGYTF. The complete variable domain, with remaining parts taken from reference TRBV29-1 and TRBJ1-2, reads SAVISQKPSRDICQRGTSLTIQCQVDSQVTMMFWYRQQPGQSLTLIATANQGSEATYESGFVIDKFPISRPNLTFSTLTVSNMSPEDSSIYLCSVVRPGHSGYTFGSGTRLTVV.

The sample holds one count of this clonotype. CDR3 nucleotides: TGTGCCAGCAGCCAAGATCTGGCGGGGCTCACTACCAGTAGCACAGATACGCAGTATTTT. It yields the protein CASSQDLAGLTTSSTDTQYF. The V and J genes are TRBV3-1 and TRBJ2-3; tentative D call: TRBD2 (6 bases). CDR3 length equals 20 residues. With 0 bases removed from V and 0 bases from J, the gap between germline ends came to 22 bases. Germline V CDR1 and CDR2: LGHDT, YNNKEL (reference sequence).

This clonotype was counted a few times. V is TRBV7-2 and J is TRBJ2-1; D possibly corresponds to TRBD2 (6 bases). Germline V lookup: CDR1 SGHTA, CDR2 FQGNSA. Between the trimmed V and J ends, which lost 5 bases and 7 bases, there was a span of 24 bases. The CDR3 has 17 amino acids. The CDR3 nucleotides read TGTGCCAGCAGCAATTCCTGGGGTTATGGGCGGGGTAATGAGCAGTTCTTC. Amino acids: CASSNSWGYGRGNEQFF.

In DNA form, the CDR3 reads TGTGCCAGCAGTTACTCCTTCAGGGGAGGGGAAAAACTGTTTTTT. Translated: CASSYSFRGGEKLFF. This sequence joins TRBV6-6 and TRBJ1-4, with D possibly being TRBD1 (6 bases). Trimming took 0 bases from V and 8 from J, leaving 13 bases between them. This CDR3 comprises 15 residues. Germline V CDR1 and CDR2: MNHNY, SVGAGI (reference sequence).

The table lists this clonotype with a few counts. As DNA, the CDR3 is TGTGCCAGCAGCAACAGACTAGCGGGGGGGCAAGAGACCCAGTACTTC. Protein sequence: CASSNRLAGGQETQYF. V is TRBV7-2 and J is TRBJ2-5, with 14 bases fitting TRBD2. The trim removed 5 bases at V and 2 bases at J, leaving 4 bases unmatched. Germline CDR1 is SGHTA and CDR2 is FQGNSA. The CDR3 sequence is 16 residues long.

J is TRBJ2-3 and V is TRBV18; unclear D gene. Germline CDR1 and CDR2: KGHSH and LQKENI. The length of the CDR3 is 16 residues. The V end lost 2 bases, the J end lost 1 base, and 13 bases lay between the germline ends. CDR3 sequence: CASSPEIWPGTDTQYF. The CDR3 DNA follows: TGTGCCAGCTCACCAGAAATCTGGCCTGGCACAGATACGCAGTATTTT.

The rearrangement joins TRBV12-3 or TRBV12-4 to TRBJ2-7; TRBD2 agrees at 14 bases. Losses at the gene ends were 7 bases for V and 7 bases for J; bases not matched to a gene: 9. The CDR3 has 15 residues. For the CDR3, the DNA is TGTGCCAGCACGACTAGCGGGGGGGCTATTCGGGAGCAGTACTTC. Protein sequence: CASTTSGGAIREQYF.